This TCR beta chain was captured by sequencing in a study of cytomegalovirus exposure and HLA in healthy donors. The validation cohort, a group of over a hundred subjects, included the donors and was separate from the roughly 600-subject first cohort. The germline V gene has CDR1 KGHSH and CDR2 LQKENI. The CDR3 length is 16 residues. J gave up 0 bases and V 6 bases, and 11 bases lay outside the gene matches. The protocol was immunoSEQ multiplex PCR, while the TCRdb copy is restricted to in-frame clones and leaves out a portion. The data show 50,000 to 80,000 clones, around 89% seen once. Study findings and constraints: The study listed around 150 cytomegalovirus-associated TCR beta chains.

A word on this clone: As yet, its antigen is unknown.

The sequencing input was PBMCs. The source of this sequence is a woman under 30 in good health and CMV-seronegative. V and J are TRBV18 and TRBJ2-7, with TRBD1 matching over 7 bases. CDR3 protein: CASSLSGTANSYEQYF. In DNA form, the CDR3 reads TGTGCCAGCTCTTTATCTGGGACAGCTAACTCCTACGAGCAGTACTTC.